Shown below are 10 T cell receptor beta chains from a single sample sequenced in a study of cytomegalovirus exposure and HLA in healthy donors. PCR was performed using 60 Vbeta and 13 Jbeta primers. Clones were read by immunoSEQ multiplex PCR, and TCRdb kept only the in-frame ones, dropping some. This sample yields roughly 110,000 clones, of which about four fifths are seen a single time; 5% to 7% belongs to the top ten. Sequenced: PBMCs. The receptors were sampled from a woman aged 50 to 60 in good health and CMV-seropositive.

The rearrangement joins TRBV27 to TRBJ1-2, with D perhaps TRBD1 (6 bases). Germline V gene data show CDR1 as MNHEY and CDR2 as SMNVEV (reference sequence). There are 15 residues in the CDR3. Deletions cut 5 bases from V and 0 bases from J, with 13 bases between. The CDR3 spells CASSRVGAANYGYTF. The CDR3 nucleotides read TGTGCCAGCAGTCGGGTGGGGGCAGCTAACTATGGCTACACCTTC.

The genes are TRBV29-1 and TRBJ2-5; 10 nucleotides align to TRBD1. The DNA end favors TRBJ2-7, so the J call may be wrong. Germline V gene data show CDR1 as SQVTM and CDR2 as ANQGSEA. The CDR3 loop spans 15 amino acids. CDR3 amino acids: CSAEGRDRGVYEQYF. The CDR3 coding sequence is TGCAGCGCTGAGGGGCGGGACAGGGGAGTGTACGAGCAGTACTTC.

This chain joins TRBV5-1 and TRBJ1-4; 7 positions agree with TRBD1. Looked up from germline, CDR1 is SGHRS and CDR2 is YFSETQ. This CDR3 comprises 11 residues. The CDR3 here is CASRGRTGLFF. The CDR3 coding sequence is TGCGCTTCTCGAGGGAGGACAGGACTGTTTTTT.

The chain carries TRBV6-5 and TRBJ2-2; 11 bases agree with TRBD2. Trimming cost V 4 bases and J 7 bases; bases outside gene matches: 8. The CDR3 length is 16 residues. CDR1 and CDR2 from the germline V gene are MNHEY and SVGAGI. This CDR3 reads CASSLAGGQNVGELFF. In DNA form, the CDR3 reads TGTGCCAGCAGTTTAGCGGGGGGGCAGAATGTCGGGGAGCTGTTTTTT.

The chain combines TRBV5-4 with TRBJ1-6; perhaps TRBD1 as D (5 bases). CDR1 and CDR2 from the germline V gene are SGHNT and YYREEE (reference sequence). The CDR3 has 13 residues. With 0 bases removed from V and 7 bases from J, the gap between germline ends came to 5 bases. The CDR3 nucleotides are TGTGCCAGCAGCTTGGACAGGAATTCACCCCTCCACTTT. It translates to CASSLDRNSPLHF.

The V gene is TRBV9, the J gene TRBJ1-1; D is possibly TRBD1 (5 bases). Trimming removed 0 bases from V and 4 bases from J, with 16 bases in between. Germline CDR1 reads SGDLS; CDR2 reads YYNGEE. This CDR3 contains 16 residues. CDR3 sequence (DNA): TGTGCCAGCAGCGTAGATCATGCAGGGCTGGGCACTGAAGCTTTCTTT. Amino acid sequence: CASSVDHAGLGTEAFF.

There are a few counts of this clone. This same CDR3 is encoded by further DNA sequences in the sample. CDR3 protein: CASSIAGEAQYF. CDR3 bases: TGCGCCAGCAGTATAGCGGGGGAAGCGCAGTATTTT. The genes are TRBV10-2 and TRBJ2-3, with 9 bases matching TRBD2. This CDR3 is 12 amino acids long. Germline V gene data show CDR1 as WSHSY and CDR2 as SAAADI. The J segment lost 10 bases and the V segment lost 5 bases, leaving 4 bases of the junction unmatched.

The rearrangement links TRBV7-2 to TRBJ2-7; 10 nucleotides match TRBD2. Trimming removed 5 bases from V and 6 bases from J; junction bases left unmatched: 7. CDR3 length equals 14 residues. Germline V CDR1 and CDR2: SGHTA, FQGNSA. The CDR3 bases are TGTGCCAGCAGCCCGGTAGGACTAGCGGCCGAGCAGTACTTC. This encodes CASSPVGLAAEQYF.

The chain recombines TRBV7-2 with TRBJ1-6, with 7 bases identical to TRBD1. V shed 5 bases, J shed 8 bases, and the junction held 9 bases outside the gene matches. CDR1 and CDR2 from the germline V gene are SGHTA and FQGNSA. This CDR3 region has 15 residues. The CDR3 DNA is TGTGCCAGCAGCCGATCACAGGGGTGGGATTCACCCCTCCACTTT. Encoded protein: CASSRSQGWDSPLHF. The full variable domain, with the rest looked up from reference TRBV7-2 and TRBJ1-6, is GAGVSQSPSNKVTEKGKDVELRCDPISGHTALYWYRQSLGQGLEFLIYFQGNSAPDKSGLPSDRFSAERTGGSVSTLTIQRTQQEDSAVYLCASSRSQGWDSPLHFGNGTRLTVT.

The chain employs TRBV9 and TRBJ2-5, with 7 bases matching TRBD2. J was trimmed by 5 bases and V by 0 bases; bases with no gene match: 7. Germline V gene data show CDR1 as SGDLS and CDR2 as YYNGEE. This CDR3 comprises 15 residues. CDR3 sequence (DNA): TGTGCCAGCAGCGTAGGTGCGGGGGAAGTGGAGACCCAGTACTTC. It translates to CASSVGAGEVETQYF. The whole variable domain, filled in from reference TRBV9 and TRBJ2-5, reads DSGVTQTPKHLITATGQRVTLRCSPRSGDLSVYWYQQSLDQGLQFLIQYYNGEERAKGNILERFSAQQFPDLHSELNLSSLELGDSALYFCASSVGAGEVETQYFGPGTRLLVL.